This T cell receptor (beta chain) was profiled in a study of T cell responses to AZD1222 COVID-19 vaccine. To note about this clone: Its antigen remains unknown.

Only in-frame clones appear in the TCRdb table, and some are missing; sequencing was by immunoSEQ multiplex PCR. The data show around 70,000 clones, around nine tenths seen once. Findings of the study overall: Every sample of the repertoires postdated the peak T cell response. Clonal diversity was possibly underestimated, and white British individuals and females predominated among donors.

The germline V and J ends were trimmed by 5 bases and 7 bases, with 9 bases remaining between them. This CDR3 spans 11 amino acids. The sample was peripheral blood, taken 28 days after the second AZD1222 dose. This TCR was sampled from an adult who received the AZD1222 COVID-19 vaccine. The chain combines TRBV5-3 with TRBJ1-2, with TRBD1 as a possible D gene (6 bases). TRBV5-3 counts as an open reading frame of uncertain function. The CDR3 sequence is CARSEGGGYTF. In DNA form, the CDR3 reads TGTGCCAGAAGTGAGGGGGGTGGCTACACCTTC.